This TCR beta chain comes out of a study of cytomegalovirus exposure and HLA in healthy donors (dated by TCRdb to 2015 to 2018). As for the study more broadly: In an earlier analysis of around 540 of the donors, 276 Gb of sequence data and 90 million to 130 million unique TCR beta sequences from about 179 million T cells were reported. In an earlier analysis of 500 to 650 of the donors, high-throughput TCR beta sequencing was used to judge whether each TCR beta V gene segment behaved as functional or pseudogenic. Donor age, sex, ethnicity and CMV serostatus were compiled alongside the repertoire data. A later analysis re-examined previously published TCR beta repertoires from around 670 donors and added high-resolution HLA genotyping to investigate patterns of TCR occurrence. HLA typing covered class I and class II loci at four-digit resolution. Of the roughly 400 genotyped donors, approximately 80% were placed in the genetic ancestry cluster associated with self-reported Caucasian donors. Along with the approximately 620-subject first cohort, a separate validation cohort of over a hundred different subjects was used. All discovery cohort repertoires had been generated using a single sequencing platform. The study aimed to test whether cataloging public T cell receptors could reveal signatures of past pathogen exposure. Rather than using new phenotypic data, the later analysis identified candidate immune exposures from TCR beta sequences and from how often those sequences occurred across donors. Using immunosequencing, the study profiled T cell repertoires from 666 subjects and related those repertoires to cytomegalovirus serostatus. In a later genetic analysis, genome-wide SNP genotypes for about 55% of the 666 donors were used, and that subset was treated as a discovery cohort. Roughly 300 gigabases of sequencing data and approximately 80 million unique TCR sequences were included in an early release covering about 700 HLA-typed donors. To predict cytomegalovirus infection status, the study combined high-throughput TCR immunosequencing, statistical association of individual TCRs with disease status, and machine learning. Typing coverage differed by locus: A, B, C, DRB1 and DQB1 were typed in roughly 620-630 donors, DQA1 in approximately 520, DPA1 in 606, and DPB1 in approximately 450. On average, about 200,000 unique TCR beta nucleotide sequences were sequenced per donor among some 430 genotyped donors of the cohort, with around 19% of those sequences being non-productive. Roughly five DR-DQ haplotypes were handled as single units for association and clustering because linkage in the cohort was strong.

General findings and caveats noted by the study authors: Immune exposure information for the cohort was limited to CMV serostatus. The authors suggested that the approach could potentially be generalized to other disease states and immunological phenotypes. In a later analysis, HLA-associated TCR beta chains showed more clonal expansion and lower generation probabilities than non-associated chains that were equally common. Several of the top co-occurrence clusters appeared to be linked to parvovirus B19, influenza, CMV and Epstein-Barr virus, according to a later analysis. A later analysis found that most CMV-associated TCR beta chains appeared HLA-restricted, with HLA associations seemingly driven largely by CMV exposure. A later analysis found that TCR association rates varied across HLA loci, with DRB1 alleles showing the most associated TCRs and HLA-C alleles the fewest. Broadly in line with IMGT annotations, most TCR beta V segments showed up in productive rearrangements about 87% or about 30% of the time in an earlier analysis of 450 to 600 of the donors. The earlier analysis of fewer than 750 of the donors excluded 15 to 20 rarely observed V segments, including chromosome 9 orphons, because counts were too low. Correlated functional status among segregating V segments might be attributable to linkage disequilibrium, but an unknown experimental factor could not be ruled out. In vitro tests confirmed that three of the cytomegalovirus-associated TCR beta chains recognize cytomegalovirus antigens. A later analysis associated 15,000 to 20,000 TCR beta sequences with specific HLA alleles at a false discovery rate of 0.05. Compared with the roughly 670-donor mean, donors in an Asian-associated ancestry cluster had fewer N-insertions in productive TCRs, according to a later genetic analysis. The sequencing pipeline was judged likely to have produced a cluster of highly shared sequence variants as a technical artifact. HLA typing was unavailable for some donors at each locus, so association tests used only the typed subset. A later genetic analysis associated a missense DCLRE1C variant with V-gene and J-gene trimming of TCR beta chains, and an independent cohort replicated the association. A further reported finding was that TCR beta sequences accurately predicted the HLA-A and HLA-B alleles for most subjects in the first cohort. In the study, 164 TCR beta chains were listed as associated with cytomegalovirus. While some public TCRs were present in many individuals, most TCR sequences turned up only very rarely across donors. In this cohort, only TCR beta chains were sequenced, and detectable features were limited by the absence of alpha or paired-chain data. When HLA alleles, especially DR and DQ, strongly co-occurred, attributing TCR associations to individual alleles was difficult. Because the 87-base-pair reads could not distinguish some IMGT-functional V segments, including TRBV6-2 and TRBV6-3, those segments were excluded. The classifier was reported to diagnose cytomegalovirus status with high specificity and sensitivity in both the original cohort and the validation cohort. Sequencing depth was assumed to be roughly uniform across donors in the presence/absence analyses, though that assumption may not hold.

The cohort comprised some 700 healthy bone marrow donors. At the time of sampling, every cohort member was nominally healthy, though immune exposures that went unrecorded were likely present. The donor tested CMV seropositive, placing the donor among the 289 seropositive members of the cohort. A peripheral blood sample was collected from each donor, and TCR beta sequencing was performed on peripheral blood mononuclear cells. The Qiagen DNeasy Blood Extraction Kit was used to extract genomic DNA from the blood cell samples. Library construction relied on the immunoSEQ multiplex PCR assay. For the multiplex PCR, a mixture combining 60 forward primers for TCR Vbeta segments and 13 reverse primers for TCR Jbeta segments was used. Amplification of the CDR3 region of rearranged TCR beta genes was performed with a multiplex PCR assay on genomic DNA. The Illumina HiSeq System was used to sequence the amplified TCR beta libraries as 87-base-pair reads. The authors' pipeline ran thus. In a later analysis, 80 million or so unique TCR beta chains were counted across the 500 to 700 repertoires, and approximately 9.9 million of these chains were shared by at least two donors. Raw reads were error-corrected and collapsed into unique sequences with a nearest-neighbor algorithm that merged closely related sequences to remove PCR and sequencing errors. To assign V, D and J gene segments, CDR3 sequences were aligned to IMGT reference sequences. Each retained sequence needed at least a six-nucleotide match to both a V gene segment and a J gene segment. A rearrangement counted as productive if the CDR3 had no stop codons and remained in frame with V and J, and every other rearrangement counted as non-productive. CDR3 was defined by IMGT convention, running from the second conserved V-encoded cysteine to the conserved J-encoded phenylalanine. The earlier analysis of 500 to 650 of the donors excluded any sequence lacking an unambiguous match to a single V gene segment. An earlier analysis of around 600 of the donors classified V segments as functional when productive rearrangements were above 56.7% and as segregating when the standard deviation between donors was above 5%. A statistical classification framework was built to diagnose cytomegalovirus status from the catalog of TCR beta chain sequences. V and J gene assignment, in a later analysis, came from comparing TCR nucleotide sequences with IMGT/GENE-DB human TR gene sequences. In a later analysis, CDR3 sequences and most-parsimonious VDJ recombination scenarios were assigned using the TCRdist pipeline. In a later analysis, every TCR beta chain was defined by the combination of its CDR3 amino acid sequence and its V-gene family, and reads without a unique V-gene family were dropped. A later analysis removed several hundred highly shared, low-generation-probability nucleotide sequences to deal with suspected cross-contamination and a sequencing artifact. A later analysis calculated a clonal expansion index for each public chain from normalized within-repertoire ranks of inferred template counts. In a later analysis, generation probabilities were computed with a VDJ recombination model fitted to out-of-frame rearrangements, and the resulting probabilities were checked against IGoR. In a later analysis, hypergeometric tests were used to score TCR-TCR, TCR-HLA and TCR-CMV co-occurrence, with a repertoire-size bias correction applied to TCR pairs. In a later analysis, false discovery rates were estimated by permuting HLA or CMV assignments 20 times. In a later analysis, co-occurring TCRs were grouped with DBSCAN, and TCRdist sequence similarity was added when clustering was performed within HLA-allele-positive subsets. Repertoires with fewer than 30,000 or more than 120,000 public chains, plus five repertoires with anomalous nucleotide sharing, were excluded from co-occurrence clustering. Imported from immuneACCESS, the table was reduced by TCRdb to in-frame sequences with V and J called. These copies leave out some clones; in studies compared against another copy, an unresolved V gene accounts for under half, and the cause of the remainder is not known. Clone size and V and J calls were adopted from that table, with D and trimming inferred from the DNA. The sample records fewer than 250,000 clones, roughly 80% of which are singletons. Clones ranked in the top ten supply approximately 2.8% of the sample.

From the cysteine through the phenylalanine, the CDR3 covers 14 amino acids. CDR3 DNA only is kept here, 42 bases in frame from base 1. Trimming takes 6 bases off V and 6 bases off J; junction bases not matched to a gene: 6. In the germline V gene, CDR1 corresponds to MNHNS and CDR2 to SASEGT. This clone has only one observation. This clone's antigen is unknown. No base quality values were provided; no much bigger clone lies one nucleotide off. The source material was PBMCs. The receptor was derived from a woman between 25 and 40 years old in good health and CMV-seropositive. Recombination linked TRBV6-1 to TRBJ2-7; 12 bases in the junction line up with TRBD1. For the CDR3, the sequence is CASRPGTGGPEQYF. The DNA sequence is TGTGCCAGCAGGCCCGGGACAGGGGGCCCCGAGCAGTACTTC.